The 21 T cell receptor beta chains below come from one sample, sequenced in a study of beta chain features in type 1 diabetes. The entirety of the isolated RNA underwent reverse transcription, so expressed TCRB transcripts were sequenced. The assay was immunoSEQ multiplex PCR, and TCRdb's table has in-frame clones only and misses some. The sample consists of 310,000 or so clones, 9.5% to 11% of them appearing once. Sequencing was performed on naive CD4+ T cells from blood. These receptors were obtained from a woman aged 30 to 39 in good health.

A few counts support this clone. This CDR3 is CASSFLAPLGNEQFF. For the CDR3, the DNA is TGTGCCAGCAGTTTTCTAGCCCCACTGGGGAATGAGCAGTTCTTC. This rearrangement joins TRBV6-1 to TRBJ2-1; a possible D gene is TRBD2 (5 bases). V was cut by 5 bases and J by 7 bases, with 18 bases left in between. Germline V gene sequence: CDR1 MNHNS, CDR2 SASEGT. The CDR3 covers 15 residues.

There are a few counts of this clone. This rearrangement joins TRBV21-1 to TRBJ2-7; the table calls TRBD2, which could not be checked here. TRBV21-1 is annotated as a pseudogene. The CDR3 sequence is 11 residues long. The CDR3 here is CASSSRGEQYF. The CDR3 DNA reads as TGTGCCAGCAGCTCCCGGGGTGAGCAGTACTTC.

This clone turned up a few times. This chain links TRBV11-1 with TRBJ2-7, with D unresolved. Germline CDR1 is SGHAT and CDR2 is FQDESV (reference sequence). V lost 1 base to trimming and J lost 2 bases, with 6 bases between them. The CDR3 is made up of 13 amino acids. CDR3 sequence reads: CASSLGQTYEQYF. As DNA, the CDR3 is TGTGCCAGCAGCTTAGGGCAAACCTACGAGCAGTACTTC. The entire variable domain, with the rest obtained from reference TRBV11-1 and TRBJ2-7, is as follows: EAEVAQSPRYKITEKSQAVAFWCDPISGHATLYWYRQILGQGPELLVQFQDESVVDDSQLPKDRFSAERLKGVDSTLKIQPAELGDSAMYLCASSLGQTYEQYFGPGTRLTVT.

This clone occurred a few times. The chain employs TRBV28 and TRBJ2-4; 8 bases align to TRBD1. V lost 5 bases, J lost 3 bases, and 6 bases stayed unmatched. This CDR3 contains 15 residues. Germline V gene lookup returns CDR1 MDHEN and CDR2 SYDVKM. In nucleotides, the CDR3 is TGTGCCAGCAGTCACCAACAGGGGGGCAAAAACATTCAGTACTTC. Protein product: CASSHQQGGKNIQYF.

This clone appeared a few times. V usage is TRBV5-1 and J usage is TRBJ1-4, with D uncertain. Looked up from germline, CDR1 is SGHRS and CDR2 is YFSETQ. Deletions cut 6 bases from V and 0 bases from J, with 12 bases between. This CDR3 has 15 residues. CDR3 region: CASNPGETTNEKLFF. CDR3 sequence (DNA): TGCGCCAGCAACCCCGGGGAGACAACTAATGAAAAACTGTTTTTT.

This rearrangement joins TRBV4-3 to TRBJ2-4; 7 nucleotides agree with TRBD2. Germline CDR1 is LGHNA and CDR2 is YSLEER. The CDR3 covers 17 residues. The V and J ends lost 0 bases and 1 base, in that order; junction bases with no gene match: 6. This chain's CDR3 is CASSQDFGREAKNIQYF. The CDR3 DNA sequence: TGCGCCAGCAGCCAAGATTTCGGGCGGGAGGCCAAAAACATTCAGTACTTC.

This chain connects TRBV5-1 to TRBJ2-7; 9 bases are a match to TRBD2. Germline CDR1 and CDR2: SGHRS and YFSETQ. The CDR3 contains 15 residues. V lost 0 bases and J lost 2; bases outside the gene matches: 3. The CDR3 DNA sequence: TGCGCCAGCAGCTTGGAGGTAGCGGGAGCCTACGAGCAGTACTTC. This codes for CASSLEVAGAYEQYF. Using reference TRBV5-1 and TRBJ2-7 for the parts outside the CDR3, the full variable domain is KAGVTQTPRYLIKTRGQQVTLSCSPISGHRSVSWYQQTPGQGLQFLFEYFSETQRNKGNFPGRFSGRQFSNSRSEMNVSTLELGDSALYLCASSLEVAGAYEQYFGPGTRLTVT.

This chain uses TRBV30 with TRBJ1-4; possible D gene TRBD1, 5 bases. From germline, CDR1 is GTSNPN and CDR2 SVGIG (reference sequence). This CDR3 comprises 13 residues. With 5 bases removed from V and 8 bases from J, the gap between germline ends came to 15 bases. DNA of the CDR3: TGTGCCTGGTTGCGAGGGGAGGAAGAAAAACTGTTTTTT. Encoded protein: CAWLRGEEEKLFF.

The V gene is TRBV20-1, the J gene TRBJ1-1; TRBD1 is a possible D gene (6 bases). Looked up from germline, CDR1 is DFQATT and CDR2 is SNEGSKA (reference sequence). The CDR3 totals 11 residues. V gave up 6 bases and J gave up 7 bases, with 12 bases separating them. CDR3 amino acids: CSAAGDGEAFF. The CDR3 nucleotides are TGCAGTGCCGCAGGGGACGGTGAAGCTTTCTTT.

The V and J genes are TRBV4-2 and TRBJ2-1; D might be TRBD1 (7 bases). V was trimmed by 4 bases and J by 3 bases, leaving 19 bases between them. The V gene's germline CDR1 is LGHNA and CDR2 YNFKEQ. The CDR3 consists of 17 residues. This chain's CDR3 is CASSLAAGQLVYNEQFF. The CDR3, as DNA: TGTGCCAGCAGCCTTGCTGCGGGACAGCTTGTCTACAATGAGCAGTTCTTC.

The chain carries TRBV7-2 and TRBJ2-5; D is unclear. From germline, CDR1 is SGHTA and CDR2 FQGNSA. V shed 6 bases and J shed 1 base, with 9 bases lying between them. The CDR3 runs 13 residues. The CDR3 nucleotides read TGTGCCAGCAGTCACGACACCCAAGAGACCCAGTACTTC. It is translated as CASSHDTQETQYF.

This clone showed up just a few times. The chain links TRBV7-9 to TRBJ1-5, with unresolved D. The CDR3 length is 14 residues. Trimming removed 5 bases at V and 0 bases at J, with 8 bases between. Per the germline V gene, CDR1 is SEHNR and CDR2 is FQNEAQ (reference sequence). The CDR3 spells CASSLQYSNQPQHF. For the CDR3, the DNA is TGTGCCAGCAGCCTCCAGTATAGCAATCAGCCCCAGCATTTT.

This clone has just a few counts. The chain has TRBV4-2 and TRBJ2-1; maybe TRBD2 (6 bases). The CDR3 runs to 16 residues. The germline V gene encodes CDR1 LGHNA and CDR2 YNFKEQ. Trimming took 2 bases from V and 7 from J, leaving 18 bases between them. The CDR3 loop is CASSQSLSAGGNEQFF. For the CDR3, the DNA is TGTGCCAGCAGCCAATCGCTCTCCGCCGGGGGAAATGAGCAGTTCTTC.

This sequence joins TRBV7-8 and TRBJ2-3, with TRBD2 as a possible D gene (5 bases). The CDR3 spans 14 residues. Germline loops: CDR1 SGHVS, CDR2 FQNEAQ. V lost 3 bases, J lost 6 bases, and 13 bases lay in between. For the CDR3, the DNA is TGTGCCAGCAGCTTTGGCCTCCGAGGGGATACGCAGTATTTT. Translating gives CASSFGLRGDTQYF.

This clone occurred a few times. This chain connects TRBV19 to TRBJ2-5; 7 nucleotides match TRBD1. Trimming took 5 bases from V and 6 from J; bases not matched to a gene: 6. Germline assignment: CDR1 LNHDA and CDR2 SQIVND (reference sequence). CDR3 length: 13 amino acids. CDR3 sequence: CASSWQGEKTQYF. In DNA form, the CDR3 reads TGTGCCAGTAGTTGGCAGGGGGAGAAGACCCAGTACTTC.

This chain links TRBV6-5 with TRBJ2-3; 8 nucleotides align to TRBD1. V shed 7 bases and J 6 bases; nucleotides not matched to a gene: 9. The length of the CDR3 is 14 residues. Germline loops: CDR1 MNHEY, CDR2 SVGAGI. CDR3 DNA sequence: TGTGCCAGCAAAAAGGACAGGGTATCTGATACGCAGTATTTT. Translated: CASKKDRVSDTQYF.

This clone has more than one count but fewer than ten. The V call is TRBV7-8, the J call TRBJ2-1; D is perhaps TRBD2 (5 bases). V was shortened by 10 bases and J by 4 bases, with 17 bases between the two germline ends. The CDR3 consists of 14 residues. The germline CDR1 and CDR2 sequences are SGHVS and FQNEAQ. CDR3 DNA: TGTGCCACCTCATGGCGCGAGCGGTACAATGAGCAGTTCTTC. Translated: CATSWRERYNEQFF.

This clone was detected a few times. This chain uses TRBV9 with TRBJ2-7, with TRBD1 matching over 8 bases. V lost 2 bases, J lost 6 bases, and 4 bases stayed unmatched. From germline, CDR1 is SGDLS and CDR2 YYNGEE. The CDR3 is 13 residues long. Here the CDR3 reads CASSVVQGAEQYF. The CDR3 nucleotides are TGTGCCAGCAGCGTCGTTCAGGGGGCCGAGCAGTACTTC.

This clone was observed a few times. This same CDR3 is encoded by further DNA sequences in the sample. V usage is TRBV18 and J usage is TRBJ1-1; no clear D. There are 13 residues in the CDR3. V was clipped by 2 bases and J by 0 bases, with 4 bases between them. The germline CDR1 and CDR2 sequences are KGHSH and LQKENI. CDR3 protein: CASSPTVNTEAFF. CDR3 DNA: TGTGCCAGCTCACCAACAGTGAACACTGAAGCTTTCTTT.

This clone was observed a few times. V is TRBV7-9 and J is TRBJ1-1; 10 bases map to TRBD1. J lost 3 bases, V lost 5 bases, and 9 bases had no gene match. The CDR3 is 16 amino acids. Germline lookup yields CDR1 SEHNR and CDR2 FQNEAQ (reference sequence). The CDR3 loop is CASSKGQGGWDTEAFF. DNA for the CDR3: TGTGCCAGCAGCAAAGGACAGGGGGGGTGGGACACTGAAGCTTTCTTT.

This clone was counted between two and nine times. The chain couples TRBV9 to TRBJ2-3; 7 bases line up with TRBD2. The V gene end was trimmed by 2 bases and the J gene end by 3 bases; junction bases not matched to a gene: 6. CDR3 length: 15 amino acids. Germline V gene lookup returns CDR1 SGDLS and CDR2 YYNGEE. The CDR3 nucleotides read TGTGCCAGCAGCGTGATGGCGGGAGTAACAGATACGCAGTATTTT. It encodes CASSVMAGVTDTQYF.